This T cell receptor beta chain derives from a study of OX40 agonist ivuxolimab in advanced cancers. In the study overall: Having had anti-PD-1, anti-PD-L1 or anti-CTLA-4 therapy before was allowed, and more than 35% had some.

The CDR3 covers 14 residues. V was pared by 5 bases and J by 7 bases, with 7 bases of the junction left unmatched. CDR1 and CDR2 from the germline V gene are SGHTA and FQGTGA. Blood was sampled at baseline, cycle 4 day 1, and cycle 7 day 1. Sequenced by immunoSEQ multiplex PCR; TCRdb stores in-frame clones only, minus some. The table records over 15,000 clones, over 70% of them present only once. This clone was found once. The rearrangement uses TRBV7-3 and TRBJ2-7; TRBD2 matches at 11 bases. The sample in question was CD4+ or CD8+ T cells sorted from blood, obtained in a trial of the OX40 agonist ivuxolimab. This TCR was recovered from an adult with an advanced solid tumor such as melanoma, head and neck, liver or kidney cancer. CDR3: CASSLLAGVGEQYF. The DNA of the CDR3 is TGTGCCAGCAGCCTACTAGCGGGAGTCGGGGAGCAGTACTTC.